These 10 T cell receptor beta chains were all obtained from the same sample, sequenced in a study of OX40 agonist ivuxolimab in advanced cancers. Some clones are missing from TCRdb's copy, which holds only in-frame ones; the method was immunoSEQ multiplex PCR. The repertoire holds about 88,000 clones, with 85% as singletons. Sequenced here: CD4+ or CD8+ T cells sorted from blood, sampled in a trial of the OX40 agonist ivuxolimab. Every receptor here comes from an adult with an advanced solid tumor such as melanoma, head and neck, liver or kidney cancer.

The gene calls are TRBV19 and TRBJ2-5, with 10 nucleotides matching TRBD2. Germline values: CDR1 LNHDA, CDR2 SQIVND (reference sequence). With V trimmed by 7 bases and J by 2 bases, 10 bases remained unmatched. This CDR3 has 16 residues. The CDR3 loop reads CASKLAGKGLQETQYF. The CDR3 bases are TGTGCCAGTAAACTAGCGGGGAAAGGACTTCAAGAGACCCAGTACTTC.

This clone showed up just a few times. The V gene is TRBV7-2, the J gene TRBJ1-3; 7 bases match TRBD1. The CDR3 length is 14 residues. The V gene's germline CDR1 is SGHTA and CDR2 FQGNSA. Trimming at V came to 4 bases and at J to 3 bases, leaving 3 bases not matched to a gene. CDR3 bases: TGTGCCAGCAGCTCAGACAGGGTTGGAAACACCATATATTTT. This translates into CASSSDRVGNTIYF.

This clone was detected only a few times. This sequence joins TRBV6-6 and TRBJ2-7; TRBD1 aligns across 7 bases. V was pared by 0 bases and J by 3 bases, with 5 bases of the junction left unmatched. CDR1 is MNHNY and CDR2 is SVGAGI in the germline V gene (reference sequence). The CDR3 sequence is 15 residues long. Written as DNA, the CDR3 is TGTGCCAGCAGTTACTCGACCCCAGGGGGCTACGAGCAGTACGTC. Residues: CASSYSTPGGYEQYV.

This chain uses TRBV5-1 with TRBJ1-3; D unclear. The CDR3 totals 15 residues. Germline loops: CDR1 SGHRS, CDR2 YFSETQ. Trimming pared 0 bases from V and 1 base from J, leaving 8 bases between. CDR3 sequence reads: CASSLVAGSGNTIYF. DNA of the CDR3: TGCGCCAGCAGCTTGGTAGCGGGTTCTGGAAACACCATATATTTT. Based on the CDR3 plus reference TRBV5-1 and TRBJ1-3, the full variable domain is KAGVTQTPRYLIKTRGQQVTLSCSPISGHRSVSWYQQTPGQGLQFLFEYFSETQRNKGNFPGRFSGRQFSNSRSEMNVSTLELGDSALYLCASSLVAGSGNTIYFGEGSWLTVV.

Only one count was recorded for this clone. The V call is TRBV7-2, the J call TRBJ2-1; 9 bases map to TRBD1. Per the germline V gene, CDR1 is SGHTA and CDR2 is FQGNSA. The V and J ends lost 4 bases and 5 bases, in that order; junction bases with no gene match: 9. This CDR3 is 16 amino acids long. The CDR3 sequence is CASSSAPGQGNNEQFF. The CDR3 DNA is TGTGCCAGCAGCTCTGCCCCGGGACAGGGCAACAATGAGCAGTTCTTC.

The chain couples TRBV6-5 to TRBJ1-4; D possibly corresponds to TRBD1 (6 bases). The germline V gene has CDR1 MNHEY and CDR2 SVGAGI. The V gene lost 2 bases and the J gene lost 7 bases, with 11 bases spanning the gap. This CDR3 is 14 amino acids long. CDR3 coding DNA: TGTGCCAGCAGTTACGACAGGTCGGGTGAAAAACTGTTTTTT. Translating it yields CASSYDRSGEKLFF.

This clone was detected only once. CDR3 in amino acids: CASSPPGGSAYNEQFF. The CDR3 nucleotides are TGTGCCAGCTCACCACCGGGGGGTAGCGCGTACAATGAGCAGTTCTTC. The chain is built from TRBV18 and TRBJ2-1; possibly TRBD2 for D (6 bases). Germline CDR1 KGHSH, CDR2 LQKENI. The CDR3 is 16 residues long. With 0 bases removed from V and 4 bases from J, the gap between germline ends came to 13 bases.

The V gene is TRBV5-1, the J gene TRBJ1-2; unclear D gene. Trimming stripped 0 bases from V and 5 bases from J, with 8 bases between. There are 13 residues in the CDR3. Germline V gene data show CDR1 as SGHRS and CDR2 as YFSETQ. CDR3 nucleotide sequence: TGCGCCAGCAGCTTGGACGGACTTTATGGCTACACCTTC. Translating it yields CASSLDGLYGYTF.

This clone was recorded once. The chain joins TRBV5-1 to TRBJ2-3, with D possibly TRBD1 on 5 matching bases. This CDR3 comprises 14 residues. Germline V gene data show CDR1 as SGHRS and CDR2 as YFSETQ. Trimming stripped 4 bases from V and 4 bases from J, with 13 bases between. The CDR3 protein is CASSPQGPPDTQYF. CDR3 sequence (DNA): TGCGCCAGCAGCCCTCAGGGTCCACCAGATACGCAGTATTTT.

The CDR3 bases are TGTGCCAGCAGCTTGCGCCGACAGGGGGGCACCGGGGAGCTGTTTTTT. It codes for CASSLRRQGGTGELFF. The J gene is TRBJ2-2, the V gene TRBV5-8; 9 nucleotides match TRBD1. CDR1 SGHTS and CDR2 YDEGEE come from the germline V gene. V was clipped by 1 base and J by 4 bases; unmatched bases: 5. This CDR3 region has 16 residues.